This T cell receptor (beta chain) stems from a study of blood T cell repertoires in COVID-19. This clone was seen more than once but under ten times. Living in roughly 23 US areas, the participants were between roughly 18 and 95 years of age. Sequencing was performed with immunoSEQ multiplex PCR; in TCRdb, only in-frame clones are kept and a portion is missing. Among some 170,000 clones listed, 75% to 85% were seen once. Germline CDR1 is MNHEY and CDR2 is SMNVEV (reference sequence). The length of the CDR3 is 15 residues. V shed 5 bases and J shed 0 bases, with 13 bases lying between them. The receptor was isolated from a man aged 50 to 59 who had recovered from COVID-19. The chain links TRBV27 to TRBJ1-1; D is ambiguous. Sequencing used PBMCs or T cells enriched from blood (not recorded which). CDR3 coding DNA: TGTGCCAGCAGTCTCGCAGGCCGCATGAACACTGAAGCTTTCTTT. The encoded protein is CASSLAGRMNTEAFF.